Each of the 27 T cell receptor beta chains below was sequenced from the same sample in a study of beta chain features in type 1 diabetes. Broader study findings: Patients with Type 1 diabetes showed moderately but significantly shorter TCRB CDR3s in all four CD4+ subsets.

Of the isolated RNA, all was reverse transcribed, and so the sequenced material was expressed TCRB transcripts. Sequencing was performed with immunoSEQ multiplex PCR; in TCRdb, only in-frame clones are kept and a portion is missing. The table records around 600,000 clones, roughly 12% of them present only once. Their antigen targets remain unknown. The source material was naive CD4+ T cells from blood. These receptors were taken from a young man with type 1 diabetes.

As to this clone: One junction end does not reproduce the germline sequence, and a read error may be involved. CDR3 amino acids: CASSPGTGNEQFF. The CDR3 DNA reads as TGCGCCAGCAGCCCGGGGACGGGAAATGAGCAGTTCTTC. The V and J genes are TRBV5-4 and TRBJ2-1; either TRBD1 or TRBD2 may fit D (5 bases each). The CDR3 has 13 amino acids. The germline V gene has CDR1 SGHNT and CDR2 YYREEE (reference sequence).

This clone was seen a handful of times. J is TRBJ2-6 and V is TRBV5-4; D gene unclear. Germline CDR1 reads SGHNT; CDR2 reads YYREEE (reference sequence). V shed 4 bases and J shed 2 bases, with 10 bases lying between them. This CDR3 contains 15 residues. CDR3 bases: TGTGCCAGCAGCCTGGACGTGGCTGGGGCCAACGTCCTGACTTTC. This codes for CASSLDVAGANVLTF.

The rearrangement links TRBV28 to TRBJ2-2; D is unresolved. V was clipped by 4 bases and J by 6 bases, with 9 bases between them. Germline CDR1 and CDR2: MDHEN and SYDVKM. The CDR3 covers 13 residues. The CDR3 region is CASSSPLPGELFF. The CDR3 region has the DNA TGTGCCAGCAGTTCCCCCCTGCCCGGGGAGCTGTTTTTT.

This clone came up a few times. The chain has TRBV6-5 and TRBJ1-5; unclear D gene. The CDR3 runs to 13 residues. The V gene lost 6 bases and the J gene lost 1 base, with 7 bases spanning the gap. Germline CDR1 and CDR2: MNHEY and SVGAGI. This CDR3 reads CASSIWSNQPQHF. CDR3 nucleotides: TGTGCCAGCAGCATCTGGAGCAATCAGCCCCAGCATTTT.

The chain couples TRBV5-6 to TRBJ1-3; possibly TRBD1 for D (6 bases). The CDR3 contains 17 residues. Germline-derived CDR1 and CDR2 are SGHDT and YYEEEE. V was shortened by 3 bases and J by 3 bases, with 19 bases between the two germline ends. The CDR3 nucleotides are TGTGCCAGCAGCTCTTCAGCCGATGGACAGATTGGAAACACCATATATTTT. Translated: CASSSSADGQIGNTIYF.

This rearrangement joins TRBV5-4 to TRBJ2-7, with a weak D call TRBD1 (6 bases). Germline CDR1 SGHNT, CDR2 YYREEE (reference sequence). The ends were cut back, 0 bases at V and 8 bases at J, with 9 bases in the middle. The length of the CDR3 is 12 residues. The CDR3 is CASSLEQGKQYF. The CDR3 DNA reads TGTGCCAGCAGCTTGGAACAGGGAAAGCAGTACTTC.

In nucleotides, the CDR3 is TGCAGCGTTGGGAGACAGGGGGGCAACTATGGCTACACCTTC. This sequence encodes CSVGRQGGNYGYTF. This chain joins TRBV29-1 and TRBJ1-2; the match to TRBD1 covers 9 bases. The length of the CDR3 is 14 residues. The V gene's germline CDR1 is SQVTM and CDR2 ANQGSEA. After removal of 4 bases from V and 2 bases from J, the junction contained 5 bases not matched to a gene.

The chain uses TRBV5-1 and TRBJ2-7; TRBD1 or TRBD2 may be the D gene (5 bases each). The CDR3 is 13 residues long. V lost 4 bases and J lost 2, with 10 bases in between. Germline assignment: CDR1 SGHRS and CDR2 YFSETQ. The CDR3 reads CASSGTSAYEQYF. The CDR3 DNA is TGCGCCAGCAGCGGGACGTCTGCCTACGAGCAGTACTTC.

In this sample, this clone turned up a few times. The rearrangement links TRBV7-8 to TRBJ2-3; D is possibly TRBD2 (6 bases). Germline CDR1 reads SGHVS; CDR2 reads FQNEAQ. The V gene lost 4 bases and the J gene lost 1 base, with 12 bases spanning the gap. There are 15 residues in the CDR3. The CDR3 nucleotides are TGTGCCAGCAGCTCACTAGCCTCCCGCACAGATACGCAGTATTTT. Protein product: CASSSLASRTDTQYF.

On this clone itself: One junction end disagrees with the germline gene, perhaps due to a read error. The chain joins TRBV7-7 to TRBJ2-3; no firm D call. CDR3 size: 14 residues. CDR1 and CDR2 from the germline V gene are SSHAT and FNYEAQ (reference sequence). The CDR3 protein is CASSPAGPTDTQYF. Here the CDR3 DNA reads TGTGCTAGCAGCCCCGCTGGGCCCACAGATACGCAGTATTTT.

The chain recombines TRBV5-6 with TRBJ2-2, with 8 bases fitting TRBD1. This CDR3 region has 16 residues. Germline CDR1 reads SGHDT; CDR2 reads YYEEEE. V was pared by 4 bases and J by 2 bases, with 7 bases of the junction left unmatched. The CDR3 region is CASSLGQAFNTGELFF. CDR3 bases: TGTGCCAGCAGCCTGGGACAGGCCTTTAACACCGGGGAGCTGTTTTTT.

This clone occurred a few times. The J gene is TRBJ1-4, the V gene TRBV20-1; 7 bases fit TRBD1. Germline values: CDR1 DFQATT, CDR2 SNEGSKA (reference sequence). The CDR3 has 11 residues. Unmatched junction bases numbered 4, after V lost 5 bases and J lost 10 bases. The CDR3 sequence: CSAGTEGKLFF. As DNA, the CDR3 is TGCAGTGCTGGGACAGAGGGAAAACTGTTTTTT.

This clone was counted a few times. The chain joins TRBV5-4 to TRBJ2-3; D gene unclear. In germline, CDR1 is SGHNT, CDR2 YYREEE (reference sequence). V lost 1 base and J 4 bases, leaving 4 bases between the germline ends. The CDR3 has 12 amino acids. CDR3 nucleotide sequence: TGTGCCAGCAGCTTGCCGGCAGATACGCAGTATTTT. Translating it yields CASSLPADTQYF.

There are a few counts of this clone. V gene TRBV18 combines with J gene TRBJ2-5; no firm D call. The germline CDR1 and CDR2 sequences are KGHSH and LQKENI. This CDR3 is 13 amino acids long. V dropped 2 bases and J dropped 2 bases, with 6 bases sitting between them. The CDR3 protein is CASSPMTQETQYF. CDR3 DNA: TGTGCCAGCTCACCAATGACACAAGAGACCCAGTACTTC.

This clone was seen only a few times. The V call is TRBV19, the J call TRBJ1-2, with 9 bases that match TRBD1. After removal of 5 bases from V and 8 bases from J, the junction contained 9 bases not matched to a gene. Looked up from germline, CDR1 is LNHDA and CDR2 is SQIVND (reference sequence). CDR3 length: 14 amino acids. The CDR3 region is CASSLNRDRDGYTF. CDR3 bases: TGTGCCAGTAGTCTCAACCGGGACAGGGACGGCTACACCTTC. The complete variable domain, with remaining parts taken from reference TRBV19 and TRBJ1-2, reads DGGITQSPKYLFRKEGQNVTLSCEQNLNHDAMYWYRQDPGQGLRLIYYSQIVNDFQKGDIAEGYSVSREKKESFPLTVTSAQKNPTAFYLCASSLNRDRDGYTFGSGTRLTVV.

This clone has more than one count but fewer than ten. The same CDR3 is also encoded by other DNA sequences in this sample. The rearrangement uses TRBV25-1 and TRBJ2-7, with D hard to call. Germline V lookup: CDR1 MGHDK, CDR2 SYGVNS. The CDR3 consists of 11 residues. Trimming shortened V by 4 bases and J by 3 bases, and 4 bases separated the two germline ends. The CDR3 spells CASSGGYEQYF. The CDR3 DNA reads TGTGCCAGCAGTGGTGGCTACGAGCAGTACTTC.

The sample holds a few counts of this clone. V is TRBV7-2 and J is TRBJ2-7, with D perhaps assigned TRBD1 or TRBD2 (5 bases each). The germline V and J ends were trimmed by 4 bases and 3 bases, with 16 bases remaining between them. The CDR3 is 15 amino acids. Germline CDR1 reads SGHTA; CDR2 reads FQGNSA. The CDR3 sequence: CASSYDRGSDYEQYF. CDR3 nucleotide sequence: TGTGCCAGCAGCTACGACCGGGGCTCGGACTACGAGCAGTACTTC.

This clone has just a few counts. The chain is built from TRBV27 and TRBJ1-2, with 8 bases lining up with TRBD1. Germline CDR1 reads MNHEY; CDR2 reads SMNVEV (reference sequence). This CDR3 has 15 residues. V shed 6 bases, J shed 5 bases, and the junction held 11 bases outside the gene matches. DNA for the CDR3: TGTGCCAGCAGCACTAATCCTCGGACAGGGTATGGCTACACCTTC. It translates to CASSTNPRTGYGYTF.

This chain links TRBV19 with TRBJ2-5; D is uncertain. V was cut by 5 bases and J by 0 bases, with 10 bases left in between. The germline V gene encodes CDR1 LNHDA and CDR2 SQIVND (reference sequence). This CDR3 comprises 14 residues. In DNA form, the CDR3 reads TGTGCCAGTAGTGCCTCTTCGCACCAAGAGACCCAGTACTTC. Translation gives CASSASSHQETQYF.

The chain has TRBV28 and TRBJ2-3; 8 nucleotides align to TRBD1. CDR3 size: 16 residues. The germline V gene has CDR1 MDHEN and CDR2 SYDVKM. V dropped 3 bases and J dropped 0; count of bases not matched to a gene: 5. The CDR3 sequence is CASSLWTGSSTDTQYF. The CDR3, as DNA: TGTGCCAGCAGTTTGTGGACAGGGTCTAGCACAGATACGCAGTATTTT. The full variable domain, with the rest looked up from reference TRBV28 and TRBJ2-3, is DVKVTQSSRYLVKRTGEKVFLECVQDMDHENMFWYRQDPGLGLRLIYFSYDVKMKEKGDIPEGYSVSREKKERFSLILESASTNQTSMYLCASSLWTGSSTDTQYFGPGTRLTVL.

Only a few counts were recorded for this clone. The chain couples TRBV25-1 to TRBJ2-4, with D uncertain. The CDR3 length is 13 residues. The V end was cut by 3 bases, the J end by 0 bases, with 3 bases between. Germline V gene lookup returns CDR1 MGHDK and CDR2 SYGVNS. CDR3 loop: CASSERAKNIQYF. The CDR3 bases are TGTGCCAGCAGTGAGAGAGCCAAAAACATTCAGTACTTC.

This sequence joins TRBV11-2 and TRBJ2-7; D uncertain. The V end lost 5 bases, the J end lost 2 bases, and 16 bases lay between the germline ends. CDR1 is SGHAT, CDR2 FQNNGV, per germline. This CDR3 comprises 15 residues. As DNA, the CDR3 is TGTGCCAGCAGCCCCCTAATGGACGTAGCCTACGAGCAGTACTTC. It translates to CASSPLMDVAYEQYF.

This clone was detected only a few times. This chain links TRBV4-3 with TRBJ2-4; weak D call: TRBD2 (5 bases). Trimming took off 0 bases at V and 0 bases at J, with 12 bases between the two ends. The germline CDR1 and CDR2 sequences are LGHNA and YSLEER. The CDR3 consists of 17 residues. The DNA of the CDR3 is TGCGCCAGCAGCCAAGAATTCGGGATCATAGCCAAAAACATTCAGTACTTC. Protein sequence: CASSQEFGIIAKNIQYF.

CDR3 in amino acids: CASSIATGVQETQYF. The CDR3 DNA is TGTGCCAGTAGTATAGCGACAGGGGTCCAAGAGACCCAGTACTTC. This chain connects TRBV19 to TRBJ2-5; TRBD1 matches at 8 bases. The CDR3 is 15 residues long. With 1 base clipped from V and 1 base from J, the junction kept 2 bases outside the gene matches. Germline V lookup: CDR1 LNHDA, CDR2 SQIVND (reference sequence).

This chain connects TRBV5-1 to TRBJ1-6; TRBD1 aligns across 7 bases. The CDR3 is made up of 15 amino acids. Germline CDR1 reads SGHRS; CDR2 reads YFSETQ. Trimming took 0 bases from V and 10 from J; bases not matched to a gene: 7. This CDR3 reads CASSLETGVGSPLHF. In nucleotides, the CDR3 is TGCGCCAGCAGCTTGGAAACAGGGGTGGGATCACCCCTCCACTTT.

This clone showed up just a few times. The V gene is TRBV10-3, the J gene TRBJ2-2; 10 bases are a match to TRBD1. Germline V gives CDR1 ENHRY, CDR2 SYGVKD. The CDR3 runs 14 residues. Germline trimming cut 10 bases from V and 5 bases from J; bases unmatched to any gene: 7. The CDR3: CATTGTGETGELFF. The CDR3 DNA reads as TGTGCCACGACCGGGACAGGGGAGACCGGGGAGCTGTTTTTT.

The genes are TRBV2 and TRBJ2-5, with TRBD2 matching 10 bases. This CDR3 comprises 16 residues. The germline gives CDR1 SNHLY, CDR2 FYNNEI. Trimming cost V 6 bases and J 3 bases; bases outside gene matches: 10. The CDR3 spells CASSRFGLAGEETQYF. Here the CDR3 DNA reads TGTGCCAGCAGCCGTTTCGGGCTAGCGGGGGAAGAGACCCAGTACTTC.